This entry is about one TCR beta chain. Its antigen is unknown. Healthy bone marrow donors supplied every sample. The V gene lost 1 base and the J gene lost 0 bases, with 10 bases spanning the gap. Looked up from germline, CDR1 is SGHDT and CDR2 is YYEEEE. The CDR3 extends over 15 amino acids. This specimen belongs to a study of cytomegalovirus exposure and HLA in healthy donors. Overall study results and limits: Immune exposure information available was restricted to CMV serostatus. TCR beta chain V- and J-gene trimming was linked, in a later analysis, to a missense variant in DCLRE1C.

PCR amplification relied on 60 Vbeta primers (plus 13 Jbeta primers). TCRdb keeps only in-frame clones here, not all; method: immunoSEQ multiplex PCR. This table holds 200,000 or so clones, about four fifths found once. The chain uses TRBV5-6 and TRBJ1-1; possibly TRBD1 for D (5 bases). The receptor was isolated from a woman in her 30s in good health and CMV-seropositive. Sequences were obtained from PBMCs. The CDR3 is CASSLYRGMNTEAFF. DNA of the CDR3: TGTGCCAGCAGCTTGTATCGGGGGATGAACACTGAAGCTTTCTTT.